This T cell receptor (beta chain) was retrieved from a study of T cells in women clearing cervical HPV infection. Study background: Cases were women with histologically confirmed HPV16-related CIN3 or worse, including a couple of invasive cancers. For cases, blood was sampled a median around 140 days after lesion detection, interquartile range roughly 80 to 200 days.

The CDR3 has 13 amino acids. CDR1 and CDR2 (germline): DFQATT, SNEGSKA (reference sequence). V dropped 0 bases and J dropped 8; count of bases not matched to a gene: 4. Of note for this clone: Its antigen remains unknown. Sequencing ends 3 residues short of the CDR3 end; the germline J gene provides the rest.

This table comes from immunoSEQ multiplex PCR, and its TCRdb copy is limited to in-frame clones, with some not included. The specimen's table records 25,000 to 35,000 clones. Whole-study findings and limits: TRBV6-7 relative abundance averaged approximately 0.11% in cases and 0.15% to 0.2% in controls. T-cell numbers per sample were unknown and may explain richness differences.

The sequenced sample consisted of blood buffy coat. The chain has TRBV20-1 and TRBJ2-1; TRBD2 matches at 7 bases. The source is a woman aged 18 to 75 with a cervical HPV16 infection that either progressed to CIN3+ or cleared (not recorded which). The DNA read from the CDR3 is TGCAGTGCTAGAGATCGACTAGCAGATGAG. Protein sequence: CSARDRLADE. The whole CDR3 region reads CSARDRLADEQFF.